These 14 T cell receptor beta chains originate from one sample sequenced in a study of human CD4 T cells and Enterobacteriaceae. Here immunoSEQ multiplex PCR was the method, and the copy in TCRdb shows in-frame clones only, minus some. The top ten clones hold roughly 0.88% of a sample with some 26,000 clones, roughly 80% of them seen once. Memory CD4+ T cells were sorted as all CD4+ cells except CD45RA+CCR7+CD95- naive cells, over 98% pure. Sequencing was carried out using memory CD4+ T cells from blood. The receptors here all came from a human donor in good health.

This clone was counted only a few times. The chain combines TRBV6-1 with TRBJ2-7; D is ambiguous. The germline V gene has CDR1 MNHNS and CDR2 SASEGT. The CDR3 sequence is 12 residues long. V was pared by 7 bases and J by 0 bases, with 7 bases between. CDR3 DNA sequence: TGTGCCAGCACCAGTAGCTCCTACGAGCAGTACTTC. Encoded protein: CASTSSSYEQYF.

The rearrangement links TRBV10-3 to TRBJ2-3; D is undetermined. Germline lookup yields CDR1 ENHRY and CDR2 SYGVKD. The CDR3 has 11 amino acids. Trimming took 4 bases from V and 5 from J, leaving 4 bases between them. The CDR3 protein is CAISALDTQYF. In nucleotides, the CDR3 is TGTGCCATCAGTGCCCTAGATACGCAGTATTTT.

The CDR3 region has the DNA TGTGCTAGTGGACTACACGTGGGGGCAGGAAACACCATATATTTT. It specifies CASGLHVGAGNTIYF. The V and J genes are TRBV12-5 and TRBJ1-3; a possible D gene is TRBD1 (6 bases). The CDR3 consists of 15 residues. The V gene lost 6 bases and the J gene lost 4 bases, with 16 bases spanning the gap. Germline V gene sequence: CDR1 LGHNT, CDR2 FRNRAP.

The chain recombines TRBV28 with TRBJ2-3; perhaps D is TRBD1 or TRBD2 (5 bases each). Germline CDR1 MDHEN, CDR2 SYDVKM. CDR3 length equals 21 residues. Trimming took 3 bases from V and 4 from J, leaving 32 bases between them. CDR3: CASSLETGFGRVSGKADTQYF. The CDR3, as DNA: TGTGCCAGCAGTTTGGAAACTGGGTTCGGGCGGGTCTCAGGGAAGGCAGATACGCAGTATTTT.

The rearrangement links TRBV7-8 to TRBJ2-3; 8 positions match TRBD2. CDR1 is SGHVS and CDR2 is FQNEAQ in the germline V gene. This CDR3 spans 17 amino acids. After removal of 5 bases from V and 3 bases from J, the junction contained 13 bases not matched to a gene. The CDR3 DNA sequence: TGTGCCAGCAGCCAGGAGGCAGCGGGGGTTGGGACAGATACGCAGTATTTT. It specifies CASSQEAAGVGTDTQYF.

This clone appeared a few times. This chain joins TRBV7-9 and TRBJ2-7, with 11 bases identical to TRBD1. V shed 4 bases, J shed 3 bases, and the junction held 2 bases outside the gene matches. There are 14 residues in the CDR3. Germline CDR1 SEHNR, CDR2 FQNEAQ (reference sequence). The CDR3 sequence is CASSWTGGFYEQYF. The CDR3 region has the DNA TGTGCCAGCAGCTGGACAGGGGGCTTCTACGAGCAGTACTTC. Full variable domain (outside the CDR3, taken from reference TRBV7-9 and TRBJ2-7): DTGVSQNPRHKITKRGQNVTFRCDPISEHNRLYWYRQTLGQGPEFLTYFQNEAQLEKSRLLSDRFSAERPKGSFSTLEIQRTEQGDSAMYLCASSWTGGFYEQYFGPGTRLTVT.

V gene TRBV6-1 combines with J gene TRBJ2-7; D is unresolved. Trimming took 7 bases from V and 1 from J, leaving 11 bases between them. CDR1 and CDR2 from the germline V gene are MNHNS and SASEGT. The CDR3 totals 13 residues. CDR3 DNA: TGTGCCAGCACCCACGGCGAATCCTACGAGCAGTACTTC. This translates into CASTHGESYEQYF.

The chain joins TRBV5-6 to TRBJ2-4, with D perhaps being TRBD1 or TRBD2 (6 bases each). Germline-derived CDR1 and CDR2 are SGHDT and YYEEEE. This CDR3 spans 16 amino acids. With 4 bases removed from V and 3 bases from J, the gap between germline ends came to 17 bases. CDR3 in amino acids: CASSPMAGGGKNIQYF. In DNA, the CDR3 is TGTGCCAGCAGCCCCATGGCAGGAGGGGGCAAAAACATTCAGTACTTC.

A word on this clone: The sample contains more than one DNA sequence encoding this CDR3. The genes are TRBV6-6 and TRBJ1-5, with D unresolved. The CDR3 sequence is 15 residues long. V was trimmed by 1 base and J by 2 bases, leaving 9 bases between them. Germline loops: CDR1 MNHNY, CDR2 SVGAGI (reference sequence). The CDR3, as DNA: TGTGCCAGCAGTTACTTGGGTGTGGGCAATCAGCCCCAGCATTTT. This translates into CASSYLGVGNQPQHF.

The V gene is TRBV14, the J gene TRBJ1-1, with 10 bases identical to TRBD1. The CDR3 spans 16 residues. Germline loops: CDR1 SGHDN, CDR2 FVKESK. The J segment lost 7 bases and the V segment lost 5 bases, leaving 13 bases of the junction unmatched. In DNA, the CDR3 is TGTGCCAGCAGCGTCCTCCCGGGACAGGGGCCCGTTGAAGCTTTCTTT. Translation: CASSVLPGQGPVEAFF.

This chain uses TRBV10-1 with TRBJ1-1; maybe TRBD1 (5 bases). The V gene lost 6 bases and the J gene lost 4 bases, with 15 bases spanning the gap. Germline-derived CDR1 and CDR2 are WNHNN and SYGVQD (reference sequence). The CDR3 length is 14 residues. CDR3 in DNA: TGCGCCAGCAGCCCAGAGGGGCTGAGCACTGAAGCTTTCTTT. Translated: CASSPEGLSTEAFF.

The rearrangement joins TRBV5-4 to TRBJ2-1; D is unresolved. Germline V gives CDR1 SGHNT, CDR2 YYREEE (reference sequence). Deletions cut 1 base from V and 7 bases from J, with 6 bases between. The CDR3 is made up of 12 amino acids. The CDR3 spells CASSLTGNEQFF. The DNA of the CDR3 is TGTGCCAGCAGCTTGACTGGGAATGAGCAGTTCTTC.

The chain is built from TRBV2 and TRBJ2-3; maybe TRBD1 (5 bases). The CDR3 extends over 13 amino acids. In germline, CDR1 is SNHLY, CDR2 FYNNEI. The ends were cut back, 4 bases at V and 6 bases at J, with 11 bases in the middle. The CDR3: CASSGQNLDTQYF. The DNA of the CDR3 is TGTGCCAGCAGTGGACAGAACCTCGATACGCAGTATTTT.

The DNA for the CDR3 is TGTGCCAGCAGCGTAGGTATAGGGCAGGGAAAAGCCTCCTACGAGCAGTACTTC. This gives the protein CASSVGIGQGKASYEQYF. V and J are TRBV9 and TRBJ2-7; D may be TRBD1 (5 bases). The CDR3 covers 18 residues. Trimming pared 0 bases from V and 0 bases from J, leaving 19 bases between. Germline CDR1 is SGDLS and CDR2 is YYNGEE.